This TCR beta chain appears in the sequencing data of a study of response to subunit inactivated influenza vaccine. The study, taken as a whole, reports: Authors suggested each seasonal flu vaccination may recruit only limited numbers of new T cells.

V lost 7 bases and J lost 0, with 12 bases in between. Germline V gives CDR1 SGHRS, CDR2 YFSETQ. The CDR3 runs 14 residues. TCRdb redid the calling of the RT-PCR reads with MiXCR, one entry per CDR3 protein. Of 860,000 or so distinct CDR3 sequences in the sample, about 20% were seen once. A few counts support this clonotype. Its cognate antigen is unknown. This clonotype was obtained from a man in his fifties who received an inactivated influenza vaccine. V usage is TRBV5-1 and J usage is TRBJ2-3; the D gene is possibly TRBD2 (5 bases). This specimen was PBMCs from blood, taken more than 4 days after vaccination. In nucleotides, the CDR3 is TGCGCCAGCGTTCTAGCCATTAGCACAGATACGCAGTATTTT. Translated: CASVLAISTDTQYF. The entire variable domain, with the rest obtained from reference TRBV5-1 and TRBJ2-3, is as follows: KAGVTQTPRYLIKTRGQQVTLSCSPISGHRSVSWYQQTPGQGLQFLFEYFSETQRNKGNFPGRFSGRQFSNSRSEMNVSTLELGDSALYLCASVLAISTDTQYFGPGTRLTVL.